Sequencing of this T cell receptor (beta chain) was carried out in a study of blood T cell repertoires in COVID-19. Study-level background: Sites in the United States, Italy and Spain provided acute and convalescent COVID-19 samples.

Deletions cut 0 bases from V and 3 bases from J, with 12 bases between. This CDR3 has 14 residues. Germline CDR1 is GTSNPN and CDR2 is SVGIG (reference sequence). Original analysis: Estimation of nucleated cell counts relied on the amplification of reference gene primers. Libraries were prepared by immunoSEQ multiplex PCR; TCRdb keeps only in-frame clonotypes and omits some of them. V, J and clone size are those of that table, while D and trimming were read from the DNA. The sample shows approximately 470,000 clones, around 85% of them seen only once. This receptor was identified in a human donor in a cohort sampled during active COVID-19. Material for sequencing was peripheral blood. This rearrangement joins TRBV30 to TRBJ2-7, with D perhaps matching TRBD2 (7 bases). CDR3: CAWSVGGAFYEQYF. The DNA for the CDR3 is TGTGCCTGGAGTGTAGGGGGGGCATTCTACGAGCAGTACTTC.